This T cell receptor beta chain was observed in a study of T cells after yellow fever vaccination. TCRdb re-analysed the 5' RACE reads in MiXCR, keeping a single row per CDR3 protein. The data hold some 110,000 distinct CDR3 sequences, with more than 6.5% observed a single time. CDR3 length: 14 residues. V was clipped by 0 bases and J by 3 bases, with 8 bases between them. This clonotype was observed at least ten times. J is TRBJ1-1 and V is TRBV12-3 or TRBV12-4, with unresolved D. The material sequenced was CD4+ T cells sorted from PBMCs, taken 10 days after the first yellow fever vaccination. This TCR derives from a man between 18 and 35 years old who received the YFV17D yellow fever vaccine. The CDR3 loop reads CASSLASFYTEAFF. CDR3 sequence (DNA): TGTGCCAGCAGTTTAGCTTCCTTTTACACTGAAGCTTTCTTT.